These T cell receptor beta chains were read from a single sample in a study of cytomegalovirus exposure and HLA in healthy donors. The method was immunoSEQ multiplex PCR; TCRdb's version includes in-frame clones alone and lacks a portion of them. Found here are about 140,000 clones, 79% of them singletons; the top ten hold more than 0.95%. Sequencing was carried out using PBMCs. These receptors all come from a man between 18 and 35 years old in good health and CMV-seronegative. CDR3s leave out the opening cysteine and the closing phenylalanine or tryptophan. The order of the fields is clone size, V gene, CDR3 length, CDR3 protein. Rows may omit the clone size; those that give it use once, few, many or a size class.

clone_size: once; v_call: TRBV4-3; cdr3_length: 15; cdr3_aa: ASSQDRDRGREETQY
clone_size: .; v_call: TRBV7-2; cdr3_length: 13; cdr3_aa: ASREGGRLNTEAF
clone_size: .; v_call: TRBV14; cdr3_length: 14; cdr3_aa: ASSQEGISYYSPLH
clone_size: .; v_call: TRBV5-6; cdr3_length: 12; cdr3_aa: ASRTGGGVAEAF
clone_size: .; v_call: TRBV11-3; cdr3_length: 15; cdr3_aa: ASSPGEGQGRTGELF
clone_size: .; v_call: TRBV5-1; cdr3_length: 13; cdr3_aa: ASSLGQGLDYEQY
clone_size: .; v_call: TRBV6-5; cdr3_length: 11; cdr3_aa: ASSYSPETEAF
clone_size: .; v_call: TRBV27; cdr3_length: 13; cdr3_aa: ASSWDRVRQTEAF
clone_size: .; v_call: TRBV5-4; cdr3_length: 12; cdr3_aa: ASSLRESNQPQH
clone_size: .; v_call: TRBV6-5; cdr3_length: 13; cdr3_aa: ASRHQRQRDEKLF
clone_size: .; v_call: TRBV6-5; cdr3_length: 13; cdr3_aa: ASRSGTGIRYGYT
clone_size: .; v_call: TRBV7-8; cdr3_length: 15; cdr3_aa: ASSSAALDRMNTEAF
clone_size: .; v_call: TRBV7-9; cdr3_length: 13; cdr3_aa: ASNSPLSSYNEQF
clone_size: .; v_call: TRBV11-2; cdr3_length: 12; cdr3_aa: ASSLFEGAYEQY
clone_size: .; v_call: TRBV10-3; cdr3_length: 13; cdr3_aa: AITSHRGKTGELF
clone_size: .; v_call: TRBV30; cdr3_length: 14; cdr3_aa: ASRQGPSSYNSPLH
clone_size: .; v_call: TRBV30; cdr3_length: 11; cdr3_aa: AWSWARNQPQH
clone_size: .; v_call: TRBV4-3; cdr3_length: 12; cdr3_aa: ASSQGPGEYGCT
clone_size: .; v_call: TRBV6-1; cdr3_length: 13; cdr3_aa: ASEFSSGAPDALH
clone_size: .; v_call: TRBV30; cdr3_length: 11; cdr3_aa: AAGTGLVQTQY
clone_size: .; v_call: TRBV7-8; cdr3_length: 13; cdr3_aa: ASSSGDRGYEKLF
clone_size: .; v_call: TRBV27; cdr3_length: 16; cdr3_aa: ASSSRTDRGIRTDTQY
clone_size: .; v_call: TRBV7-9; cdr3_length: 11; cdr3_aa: ASSWGRQGEAF
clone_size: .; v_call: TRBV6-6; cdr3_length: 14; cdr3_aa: ASSYPASSYNSPLH
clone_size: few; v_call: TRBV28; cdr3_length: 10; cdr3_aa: ASSSTGEKLF
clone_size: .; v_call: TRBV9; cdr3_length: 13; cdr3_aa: ASSTSGAIGETQY
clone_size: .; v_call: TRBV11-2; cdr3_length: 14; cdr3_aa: ASSSLFKDSNYGYT
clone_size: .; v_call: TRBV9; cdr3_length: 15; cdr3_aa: ASSGPGGAVITDTQY
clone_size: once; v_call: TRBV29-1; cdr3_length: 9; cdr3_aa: SVGRPGEQY
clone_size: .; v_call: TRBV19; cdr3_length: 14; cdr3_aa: ASSPPGPQGSYEQY
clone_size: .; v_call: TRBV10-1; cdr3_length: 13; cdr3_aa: ASNPDRVGADTQY
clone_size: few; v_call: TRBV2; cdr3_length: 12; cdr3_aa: ASRAQTLNTEAF
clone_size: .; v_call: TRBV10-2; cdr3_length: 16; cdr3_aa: ASSESRTGGAGNTEAF
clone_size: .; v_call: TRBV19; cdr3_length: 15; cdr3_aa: ASSSTPGSEAGNIQY
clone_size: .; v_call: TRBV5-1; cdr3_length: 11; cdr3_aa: ASSLQGESGYT
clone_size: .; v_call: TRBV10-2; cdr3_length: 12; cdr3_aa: ASSERIANTEAF
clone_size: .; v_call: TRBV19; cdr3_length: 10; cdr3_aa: ATTDRGETQY
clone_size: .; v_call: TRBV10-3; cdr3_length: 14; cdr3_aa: AISPKPGTNQETQY
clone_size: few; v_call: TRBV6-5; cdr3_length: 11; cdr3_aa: ASSSRVNSPLH
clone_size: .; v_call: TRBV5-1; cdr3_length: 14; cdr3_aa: ASSNGRTGSTDTQY
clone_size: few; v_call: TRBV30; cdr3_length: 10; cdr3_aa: AWTGSTGELF
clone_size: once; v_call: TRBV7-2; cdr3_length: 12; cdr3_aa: ASSSRGLSYEQY
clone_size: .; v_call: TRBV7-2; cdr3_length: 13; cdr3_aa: ASRTLSGPQETQY
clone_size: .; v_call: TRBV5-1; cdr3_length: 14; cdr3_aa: ASSLRAQGRNTEAF
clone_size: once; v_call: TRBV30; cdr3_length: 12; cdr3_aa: AWSTPEVNSPLH
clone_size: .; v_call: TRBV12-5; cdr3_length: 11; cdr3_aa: ASGLIQGNEQY
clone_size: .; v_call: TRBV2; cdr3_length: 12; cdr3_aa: ASSIQGAGYEQY
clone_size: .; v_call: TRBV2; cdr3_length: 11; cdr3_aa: ASSDDRHTEAF
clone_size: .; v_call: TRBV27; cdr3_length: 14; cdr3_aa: ASSFYLPAGRSPLH
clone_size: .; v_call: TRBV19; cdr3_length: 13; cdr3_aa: ASSDRTGPRTEAF
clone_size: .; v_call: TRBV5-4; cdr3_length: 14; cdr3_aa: ASSFEGARAKNIQY
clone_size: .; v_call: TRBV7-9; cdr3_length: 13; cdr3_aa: ASSSHSGINYGYT
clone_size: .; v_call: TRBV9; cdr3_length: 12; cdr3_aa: ASSVEGASDTQY
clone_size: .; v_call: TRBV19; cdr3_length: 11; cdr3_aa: ASSLRLDSPLH
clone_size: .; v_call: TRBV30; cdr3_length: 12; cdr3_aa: AWSVGDRDQPQH
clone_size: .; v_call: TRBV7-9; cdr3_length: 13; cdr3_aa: ASSLALGQSYEQY
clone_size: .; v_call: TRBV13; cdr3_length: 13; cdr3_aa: ASSLGGALNTEAF
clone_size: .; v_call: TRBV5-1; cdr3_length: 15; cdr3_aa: ASSLGGGADSNQPQH
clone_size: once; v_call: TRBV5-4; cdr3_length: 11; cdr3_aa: ARGGATNEKLF
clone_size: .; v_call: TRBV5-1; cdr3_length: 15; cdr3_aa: ASSLILAGGLQETQY